This T cell receptor (beta chain) was profiled in a study of cytomegalovirus exposure and HLA in healthy donors (dated by TCRdb to 2015 to 2018). Broadly, across the study: An earlier analysis of approximately 640 of the donors reported more than 250 Gb of sequence data and 117 million unique TCR beta sequences from approximately 180 million T cells. About 330 gigabases of sequencing data and tens of millions of unique TCR sequences made up an early release that covered 500 to 650 HLA-typed donors. Among the roughly 390 genotyped donors, more than 70% belonged to the genetic ancestry cluster associated with self-reported Caucasian donors. The study aimed to test whether signatures of past pathogen exposure could be identified by cataloging public T cell receptors. The study used immunosequencing to profile the T cell repertoires of 600 to 850 subjects and linked those repertoires to cytomegalovirus serostatus. In addition to the first cohort of roughly 670 subjects, a separate validation cohort of approximately 130 different subjects was used. The study combined high-throughput TCR immunosequencing, statistical association of individual TCRs with disease status, and machine learning to predict cytomegalovirus infection status. A later analysis re-examined previously published TCR beta repertoires from more than 600 donors and added high-resolution HLA genotyping to investigate patterns of TCR occurrence. Rather than using new phenotypic data, the later analysis identified candidate immune exposures from TCR beta sequences and from how often those sequences occurred across donors. An earlier analysis of 500 to 750 of the donors applied high-throughput TCR beta sequencing to assess whether each TCR beta V gene segment acted as functional or pseudogenic. Donor age, sex, ethnicity and CMV serostatus were compiled alongside the repertoire data. A later genetic analysis took genome-wide SNP genotypes for about 65% of the roughly 670 donors and used that subset as a discovery cohort. Every discovery cohort repertoire had been produced on one sequencing platform. Class I and class II HLA loci were covered by the typing at four-digit resolution. Typing coverage varied by locus: about 629-640 donors for A, B, C, DRB1 and DQB1; about 520 for DQA1; approximately 610 for DPA1; 450 to 480 for DPB1. Because of strong linkage in the cohort, a few DR-DQ haplotypes were treated as single units for association and clustering. Among around 400 genotyped donors of the cohort, an average of about 240,000 unique TCR beta nucleotide sequences was sequenced per donor, of which 15% to 20% were non-productive.

CDR1 and CDR2, looked up from the germline V gene, are SGHRS and YFSETQ. From the cysteine up to the phenylalanine, the CDR3 has a length of 14 residues. The entry retains the CDR3 DNA only, 42 bases that are in frame from base 1. After removal of 4 bases from V and 5 bases from J, the junction retains 5 bases not matched to a gene. Results the study describes overall, beyond this receptor: The study gave a list of more than 150 TCR beta chains associated with cytomegalovirus. A later analysis found that HLA-associated TCR beta chains were more clonally expanded and had lower generation probabilities than equally common non-associated chains. Several of the top co-occurrence clusters appeared to be linked to parvovirus B19, influenza, CMV and Epstein-Barr virus, according to a later analysis. A further reported finding was that TCR beta sequences accurately predicted the HLA-A and HLA-B alleles for most subjects in the first cohort. In a later analysis, the rate of TCR association differed among HLA loci, with DRB1 alleles having the most associated TCRs and HLA-C alleles having the fewest. Because some donors lacked HLA typing at each locus, the association tests relied only on the typed subset. When HLA alleles, especially DR and DQ, strongly co-occurred, TCR associations were difficult to assign to individual alleles. In a later analysis, most CMV-associated TCR beta chains were found to appear HLA-restricted, with HLA associations seemingly driven largely by CMV exposure. A group of highly shared sequence variants was considered likely to be a technical artifact of the sequencing pipeline. Sequencing depth was assumed to be roughly uniform across donors in the presence/absence analyses, though that assumption may not hold. The 87-base-pair reads could not distinguish some IMGT-functional V segments, including TRBV6-2 and TRBV6-3, so those segments were excluded. This cohort had only TCR beta chains sequenced, and the lack of alpha or paired-chain data limited which features could be detected. Immune exposure information for the cohort was limited to CMV serostatus. An earlier analysis of several hundred of the donors showed that most TCR beta V segments appeared in productive rearrangements either about 90% or about 30% of the time, which broadly matched IMGT annotations. The classifier was reported to diagnose cytomegalovirus status with high specificity and sensitivity in both the original cohort and the validation cohort. In a later genetic analysis, a missense DCLRE1C variant was associated with V-gene and J-gene trimming of TCR beta chains, and the association was replicated in an independent cohort. Approximately 16 rarely observed V segments, including chromosome 9 orphons, were excluded from the earlier analysis of just under 600 of the donors because counts were too low. Most TCR sequences were observed very rarely across donors, whereas some public TCRs were present in many individuals. Correlated functional status among segregating V segments might reflect linkage disequilibrium, but an unknown experimental factor could not be ruled out. In a later analysis, some 17,000 TCR beta sequences were associated with specific HLA alleles at a false discovery rate of 0.05. A few of the identified cytomegalovirus-associated TCR beta chains were confirmed in vitro to be specific for cytomegalovirus antigens. It was suggested by the authors that the approach could potentially be generalized to other disease states and immunological phenotypes. Compared with the roughly 600-donor mean, donors in an Asian-associated ancestry cluster had fewer N-insertions in productive TCRs, according to a later genetic analysis.

The method was the immunoSEQ multiplex PCR assay. For the multiplex PCR, a mixture combining 60 forward primers for TCR Vbeta segments and 13 reverse primers for TCR Jbeta segments was used. The CDR3 region of rearranged TCR beta genes was amplified from genomic DNA with a multiplex PCR assay. The Illumina HiSeq System was used to sequence the amplified TCR beta libraries as 87-base-pair reads. Per the source publication's procedure: In a later analysis, some 80 million unique TCR beta chains were counted across the roughly 670 repertoires, and approximately 9.9 million of these chains were shared by at least two donors. To remove PCR and sequencing errors, raw reads were error-corrected and collapsed into unique sequences using a nearest-neighbor algorithm that merged closely related sequences. To assign V, D and J gene segments, CDR3 sequences were aligned to IMGT reference sequences. For a sequence to be retained, a match of at least six nucleotides to both a V gene segment and a J gene segment was required. Rearrangements were called productive when the CDR3 lacked stop codons and stayed in frame with V and J; all others were non-productive. Following IMGT convention, CDR3 was defined as the stretch from the second conserved V-encoded cysteine up to the conserved J-encoded phenylalanine. In an earlier analysis of roughly 610 of the donors, sequences lacking an unambiguous match to a single V gene segment were excluded. In an earlier analysis of 587 of the donors, V segments were called functional above 56.7% productive rearrangements and were called segregating when the between-donor standard deviation exceeded 5%. A statistical classification framework was developed to diagnose cytomegalovirus status using the catalog of TCR beta chain sequences. V and J gene assignment, in a later analysis, came from comparing TCR nucleotide sequences with IMGT/GENE-DB human TR gene sequences. A later analysis assigned CDR3 sequences and most-parsimonious VDJ recombination scenarios with the TCRdist pipeline. In a later analysis, each TCR beta chain was defined by its CDR3 amino acid sequence together with its V-gene family, and reads without a unique V-gene family were excluded. A later analysis removed 592 highly shared, low-generation-probability nucleotide sequences to deal with suspected cross-contamination and a sequencing artifact. In a later analysis, a clonal expansion index for each public chain was calculated from normalized within-repertoire ranks of inferred template counts. Generation probabilities in a later analysis came from a VDJ recombination model fitted to out-of-frame rearrangements, and those results were checked against IGoR. In a later analysis, hypergeometric tests were used to score TCR-TCR, TCR-HLA and TCR-CMV co-occurrence, with a repertoire-size bias correction applied to TCR pairs. A later analysis estimated false discovery rates by permuting HLA or CMV assignments 20 times. A later analysis grouped co-occurring TCRs with DBSCAN, adding TCRdist sequence similarity when clustering within HLA-allele-positive subsets. For co-occurrence clustering, repertoires with fewer than 30,000 or more than 120,000 public chains were excluded, along with several repertoires with anomalous nucleotide sharing. TCRdb's version of the immuneACCESS table is confined to in-frame rearrangements and falls short of the full clone set. An unresolved V gene accounts for under half of the shortfall where checked; the remainder is of unknown origin. That table supplies the V and J calls and clone size; D and trimming were determined from the DNA. This sample comprises about 110,000 clones, roughly 67% of them detected only once. About 8.6% of the sample is held by the ten biggest clonotypes.

As concerns this clone: Its cognate antigen has yet to be identified. Base-call qualities are not available, and no considerably larger clone is one nucleotide away.

The cohort comprised around 690 healthy bone marrow donors. Cohort members were all nominally healthy when sampled, although unrecorded immune exposures were likely present. The donor was CMV seropositive and belonged to the group of around 300 seropositive cohort members. A peripheral blood sample was collected from each donor, and TCR beta sequencing was performed on peripheral blood mononuclear cells. Genomic DNA was extracted from the blood cell samples with the Qiagen DNeasy Blood Extraction Kit. The sequenced material came from PBMCs. The sequence links TRBV5-1 to TRBJ2-5, with 10 bases in between that match TRBD1. The clonotype comes from a man aged 18-30 years in good health and CMV-seropositive. The CDR3 region has the sequence CASSQGQGTETQYF. In nucleotide form, the sequence is TGCGCCAGCAGCCAGGGACAGGGGACGGAGACCCAGTACTTC.